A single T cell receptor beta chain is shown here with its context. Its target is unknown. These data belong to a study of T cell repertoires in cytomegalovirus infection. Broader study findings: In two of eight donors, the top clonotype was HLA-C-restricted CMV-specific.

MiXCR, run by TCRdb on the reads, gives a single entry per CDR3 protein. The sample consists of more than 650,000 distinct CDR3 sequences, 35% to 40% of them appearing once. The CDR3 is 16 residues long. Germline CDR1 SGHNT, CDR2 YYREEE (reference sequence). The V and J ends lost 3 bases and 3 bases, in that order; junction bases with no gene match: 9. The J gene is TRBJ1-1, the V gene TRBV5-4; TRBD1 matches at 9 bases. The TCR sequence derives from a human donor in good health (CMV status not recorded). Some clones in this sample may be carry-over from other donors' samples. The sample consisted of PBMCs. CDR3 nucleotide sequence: TGTGCCAGCAGCTCCGTCCTGACAGGGGGGGACACTGAAGCTTTCTTT. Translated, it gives CASSSVLTGGDTEAFF. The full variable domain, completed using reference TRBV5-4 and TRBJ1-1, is ETGVTQSPTHLIKTRGQQVTLRCSSQSGHNTVSWYQQALGQGPQFIFQYYREEENGRGNFPPRFSGLQFPNYSSELNVNALELDDSALYLCASSSVLTGGDTEAFFGQGTRLTVV.